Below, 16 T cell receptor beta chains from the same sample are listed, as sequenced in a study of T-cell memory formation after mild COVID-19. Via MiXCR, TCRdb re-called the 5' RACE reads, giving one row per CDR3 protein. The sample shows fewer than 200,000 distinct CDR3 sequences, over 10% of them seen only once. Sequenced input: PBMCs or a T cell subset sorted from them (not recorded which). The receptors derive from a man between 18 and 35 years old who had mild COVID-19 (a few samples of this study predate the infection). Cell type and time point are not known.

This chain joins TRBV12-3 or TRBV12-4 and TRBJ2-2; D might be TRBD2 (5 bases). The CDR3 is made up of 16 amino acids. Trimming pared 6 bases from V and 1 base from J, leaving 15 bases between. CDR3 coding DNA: TGTGCCAGCAGGTCCACTAGGCTAGGGAACACCGGGGAGCTGTTTTTT. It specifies CASRSTRLGNTGELFF.

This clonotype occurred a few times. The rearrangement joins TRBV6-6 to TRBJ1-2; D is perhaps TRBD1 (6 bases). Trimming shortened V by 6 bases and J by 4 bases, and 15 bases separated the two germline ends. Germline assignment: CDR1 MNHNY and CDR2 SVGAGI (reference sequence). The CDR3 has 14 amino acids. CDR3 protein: CASSRTVSSYGYTF. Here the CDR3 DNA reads TGTGCCAGCAGCCGGACAGTCTCTTCCTATGGCTACACCTTC.

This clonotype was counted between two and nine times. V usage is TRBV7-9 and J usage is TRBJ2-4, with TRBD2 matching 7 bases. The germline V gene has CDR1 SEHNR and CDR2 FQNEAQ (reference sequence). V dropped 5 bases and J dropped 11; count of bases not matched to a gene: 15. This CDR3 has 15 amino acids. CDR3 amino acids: CASSRSGTMVVFQYF. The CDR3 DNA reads TGTGCCAGCAGCAGATCCGGGACTATGGTTGTCTTTCAGTACTTC. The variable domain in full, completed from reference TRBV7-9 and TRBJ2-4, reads DTGVSQNPRHKITKRGQNVTFRCDPISEHNRLYWYRQTLGQGPEFLTYFQNEAQLEKSRLLSDRFSAERPKGSFSTLEIQRTEQGDSAMYLCASSRSGTMVVFQYFGAGTRLSVL.

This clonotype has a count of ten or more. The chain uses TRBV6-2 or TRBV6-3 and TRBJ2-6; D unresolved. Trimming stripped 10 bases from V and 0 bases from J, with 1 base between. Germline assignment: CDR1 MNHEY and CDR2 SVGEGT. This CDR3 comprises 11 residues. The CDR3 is CATSGANVLTF. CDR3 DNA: TGTGCCACCTCTGGGGCCAACGTCCTGACTTTC.

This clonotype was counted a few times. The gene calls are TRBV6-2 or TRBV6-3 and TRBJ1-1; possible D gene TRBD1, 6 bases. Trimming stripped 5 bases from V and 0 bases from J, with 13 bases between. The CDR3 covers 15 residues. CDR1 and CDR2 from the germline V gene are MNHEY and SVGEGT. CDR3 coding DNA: TGTGCCAGCAGTCCTACAGGGCACATGAACACTGAAGCTTTCTTT. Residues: CASSPTGHMNTEAFF.

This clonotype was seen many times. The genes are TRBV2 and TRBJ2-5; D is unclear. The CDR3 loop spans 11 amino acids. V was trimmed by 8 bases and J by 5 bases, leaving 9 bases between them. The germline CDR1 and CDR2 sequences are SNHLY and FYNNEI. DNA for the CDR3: TGTGCCAGCTACTTATACGAGACCCAGTACTTC. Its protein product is CASYLYETQYF.

The CDR3 loop reads CSVATGTGGVGYGYTF. The CDR3 DNA sequence: TGCAGCGTTGCTACCGGGACAGGGGGCGTAGGCTATGGCTACACCTTC. The chain combines TRBV29-1 with TRBJ1-2; 12 bases are shared with TRBD1. CDR3 length equals 16 residues. V shed 4 bases and J 4 bases; nucleotides not matched to a gene: 10. Germline-derived CDR1 and CDR2 are SQVTM and ANQGSEA. Drawing the rest from reference TRBV29-1 and TRBJ1-2, the complete variable domain is SAVISQKPSRDICQRGTSLTIQCQVDSQVTMMFWYRQQPGQSLTLIATANQGSEATYESGFVIDKFPISRPNLTFSTLTVSNMSPEDSSIYLCSVATGTGGVGYGYTFGSGTRLTVV.

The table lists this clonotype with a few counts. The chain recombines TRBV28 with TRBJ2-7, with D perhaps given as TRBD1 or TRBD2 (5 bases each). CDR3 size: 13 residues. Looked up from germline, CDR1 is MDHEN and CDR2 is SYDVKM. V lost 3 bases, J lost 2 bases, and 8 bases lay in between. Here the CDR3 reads CASSLGVTYEQYF. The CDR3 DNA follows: TGTGCCAGCAGTTTGGGGGTTACCTACGAGCAGTACTTC. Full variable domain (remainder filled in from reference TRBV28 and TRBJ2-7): DVKVTQSSRYLVKRTGEKVFLECVQDMDHENMFWYRQDPGLGLRLIYFSYDVKMKEKGDIPEGYSVSREKKERFSLILESASTNQTSMYLCASSLGVTYEQYFGPGTRLTVT.

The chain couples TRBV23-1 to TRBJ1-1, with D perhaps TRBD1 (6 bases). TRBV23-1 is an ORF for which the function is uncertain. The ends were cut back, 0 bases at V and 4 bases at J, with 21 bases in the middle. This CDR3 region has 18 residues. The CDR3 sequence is CASSQSTVTGDVGTEAFF. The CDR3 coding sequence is TGCGCCAGCAGTCAATCGACTGTGACAGGCGACGTGGGCACTGAAGCTTTCTTT.

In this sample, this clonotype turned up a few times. DNA for the CDR3: TGCGCCAGCAGCTTGGGACCAGCAAATCTCCAAGAGACCCAGTACTTC. This encodes CASSLGPANLQETQYF. The rearrangement uses TRBV5-1 and TRBJ2-5, with D hard to call. CDR3 size: 16 residues. The V end lost 0 bases, the J end lost 1 base, and 13 bases lay between the germline ends. The V gene's germline CDR1 is SGHRS and CDR2 YFSETQ.

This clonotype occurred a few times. CDR3: CASSPPDRGRYNEQFF. DNA for the CDR3: TGCGCCAGCAGCCCCCCGGACAGGGGACGTTACAATGAGCAGTTCTTC. This chain links TRBV5-1 with TRBJ2-1, with TRBD1 matching over 9 bases. This CDR3 contains 16 residues. Per the germline V gene, CDR1 is SGHRS and CDR2 is YFSETQ. V lost 4 bases, J lost 4 bases, and 9 bases stayed unmatched.

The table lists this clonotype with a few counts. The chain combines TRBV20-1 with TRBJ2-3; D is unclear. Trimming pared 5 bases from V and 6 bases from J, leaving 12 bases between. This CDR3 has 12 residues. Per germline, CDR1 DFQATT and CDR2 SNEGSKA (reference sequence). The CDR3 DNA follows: TGCAGTGCTCTGACCCCTCTGGATACGCAGTATTTT. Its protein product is CSALTPLDTQYF.

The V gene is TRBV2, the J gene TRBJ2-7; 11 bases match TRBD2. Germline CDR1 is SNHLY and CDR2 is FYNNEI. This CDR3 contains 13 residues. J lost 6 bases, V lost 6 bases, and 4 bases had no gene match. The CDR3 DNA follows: TGTGCCAGCAGACTAGCGGGGGAGGGCGAGCAGTACTTC. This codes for CASRLAGEGEQYF.

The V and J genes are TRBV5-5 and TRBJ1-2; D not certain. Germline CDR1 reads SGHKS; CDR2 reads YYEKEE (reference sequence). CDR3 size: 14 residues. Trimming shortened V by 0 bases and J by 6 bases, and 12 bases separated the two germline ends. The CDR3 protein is CASSLARPLDGYTF. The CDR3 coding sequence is TGTGCCAGCAGCTTGGCAAGGCCTCTGGATGGCTACACCTTC.

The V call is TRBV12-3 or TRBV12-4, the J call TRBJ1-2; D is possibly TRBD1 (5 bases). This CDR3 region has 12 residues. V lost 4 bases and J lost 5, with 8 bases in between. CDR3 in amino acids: CASSSQGYGYTF. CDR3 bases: TGTGCCAGCAGTTCCCAGGGTTATGGCTACACCTTC.

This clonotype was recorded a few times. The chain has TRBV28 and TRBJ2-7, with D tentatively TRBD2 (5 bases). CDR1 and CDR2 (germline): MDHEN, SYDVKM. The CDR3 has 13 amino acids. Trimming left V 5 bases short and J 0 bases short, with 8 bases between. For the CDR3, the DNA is TGTGCCAGCAGTCCCGGGGTCTCCTACGAGCAGTACGTC. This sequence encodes CASSPGVSYEQYV.